The clone carrying this TCR beta chain has only a few counts. The repertoire was sequenced with immunoSEQ multiplex PCR; TCRdb's copy has only in-frame clones and lacks some. In the table there are 200,000 to 250,000 clones, roughly 81% of which are singletons. This record comes from a study of blood T cell repertoires in COVID-19. The CDR3 has 17 residues. Germline assignment: CDR1 SEHNR and CDR2 FQNEAQ (reference sequence). V gave up 8 bases and J gave up 7 bases; unmatched junction bases: 17. The specimen sequenced was peripheral blood. The receptor was isolated from a woman of 80 years or more with COVID-19, enrolled during active disease. The genes are TRBV7-9 and TRBJ2-7, with 13 bases fitting TRBD2. The CDR3 DNA follows: TGTGCCAGCGGTCTCGGGACTAGCGGGAAAGTACAGGGGGAGCAGTACTTC. It translates to CASGLGTSGKVQGEQYF.